This TCR beta chain emerged from a study of T cells in Graves' hyperthyroidism and ophthalmopathy. TCR beta CDR3 regions were amplified from RNA transcripts. HTBI primers drove first-round RT-PCR of the TCR CDR3. MiXCR was run by TCRdb on the multiplex PCR reads, yielding one entry per CDR3 protein. Found here are roughly 840,000 distinct CDR3 sequences, around 38% of them singletons; the top ten hold approximately 10%. Newly diagnosed patients aged 18 to 65 had hyperthyroidism of under 2 months' duration. On the basis of clinical symptoms, serum thyroxine and TRAb, thyroid ultrasound and orbital computed tomography, diagnoses were made. The authors obtained PBMCs from around 11 ml of fresh peripheral blood. The trim removed 5 bases at V and 4 bases at J, leaving 9 bases unmatched. CDR1 and CDR2 from the germline V gene are LNHDA and SQIVND (reference sequence). This CDR3 contains 16 residues.

The sample comprised blood. The clonotype comes from a man in his late teens or twenties with Graves' hyperthyroidism. The rearrangement joins TRBV19 to TRBJ1-5, with 9 bases fitting TRBD1. The CDR3 bases are TGTGCCAGTAGTGGGACAGGGAGGGGGCCAAATCAGCCCCAGCATTTT. Encoded protein: CASSGTGRGPNQPQHF.